This T cell receptor beta chain emerged from a study of blood T cell repertoires in COVID-19. Background on the study: Italy, Spain and the United States were the sources of the convalescent and acute COVID-19 samples. The cDNA or gDNA used as material had been derived from T cells, B-cell-depleted T cells, or PBMCs.

The data were produced by immunoSEQ multiplex PCR, yet TCRdb's version contains in-frame clones alone and is incomplete. The sample lists under 40,000 clones, 75% to 90% occurring once. CDR1 and CDR2 from the germline V gene are SNHLY and FYNNEI. Trimming cost V 6 bases and J 2 bases, with 11 bases left between them. The length of the CDR3 is 15 residues. V is TRBV2 and J is TRBJ1-6; D may be TRBD1 (5 bases). The sample was peripheral blood. The source is a man in his fifties or sixties with active or convalescent COVID-19. CDR3 loop: CASSIQETYNSPLHF. The CDR3, as DNA: TGTGCCAGCAGCATACAGGAAACCTATAATTCACCCCTCCACTTT.